This T cell receptor beta chain was profiled in a study of blood T cells in healthy people across ages. The CDR3 length is 17 residues. Germline values: CDR1 SGHVS, CDR2 FQNEAQ. V gave up 5 bases and J gave up 7 bases; unmatched junction bases: 19. With respect to this clonotype: The target antigen is unknown.

A J-beta primer mix and a sample-barcoded 5' primer were used in a second PCR of roughly 7 to 12 cycles. TCRdb used MiXCR to reprocess the 5' RACE reads, holding one entry per CDR3 protein. The table records some 1.4 million distinct CDR3 sequences, 42% of them present only once. Ranging in age from roughly 6 to 100, the donors were healthy Caucasian individuals from Russia. Peripheral blood from each donor was collected in a volume of approximately 10 milliliters. General observations from the study: Naive T cell percentage by flow cytometry tracked strongly with beta diversity.

The receptor was derived from a woman aged 18-29 years in good health. The chain employs TRBV7-8 and TRBJ1-2, with 7 bases lining up with TRBD1. The material sequenced was blood. This chain's CDR3 is CASSARTGSTGISGYTF. The DNA for the CDR3 is TGTGCCAGCAGCGCCCGGACAGGCTCCACTGGGATAAGTGGCTACACCTTC.